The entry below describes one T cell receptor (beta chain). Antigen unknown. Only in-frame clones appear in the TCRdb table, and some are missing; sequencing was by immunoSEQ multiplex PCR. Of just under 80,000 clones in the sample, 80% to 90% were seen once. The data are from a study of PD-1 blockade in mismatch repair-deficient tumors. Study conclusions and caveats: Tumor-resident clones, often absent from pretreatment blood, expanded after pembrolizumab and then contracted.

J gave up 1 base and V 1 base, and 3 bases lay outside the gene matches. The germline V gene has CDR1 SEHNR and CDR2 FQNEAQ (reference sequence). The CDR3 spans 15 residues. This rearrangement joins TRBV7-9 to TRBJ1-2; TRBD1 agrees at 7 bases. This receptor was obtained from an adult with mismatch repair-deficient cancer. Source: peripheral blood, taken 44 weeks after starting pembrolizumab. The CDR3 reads CASSLDGTDNYGYTF. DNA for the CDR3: TGTGCCAGCAGCTTAGACGGGACAGATAACTATGGCTACACCTTC.